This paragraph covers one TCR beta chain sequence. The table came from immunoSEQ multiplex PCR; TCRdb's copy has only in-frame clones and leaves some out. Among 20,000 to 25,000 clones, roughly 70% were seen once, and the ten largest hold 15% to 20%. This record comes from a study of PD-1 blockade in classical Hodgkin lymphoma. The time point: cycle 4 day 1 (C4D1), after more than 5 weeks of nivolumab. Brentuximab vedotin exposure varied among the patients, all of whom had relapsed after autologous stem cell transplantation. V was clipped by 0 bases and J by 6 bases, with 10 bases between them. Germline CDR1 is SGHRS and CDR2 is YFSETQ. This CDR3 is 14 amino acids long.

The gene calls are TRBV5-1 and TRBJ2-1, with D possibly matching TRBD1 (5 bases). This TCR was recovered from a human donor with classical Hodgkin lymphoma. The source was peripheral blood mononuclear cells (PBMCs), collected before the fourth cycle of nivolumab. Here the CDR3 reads CASSLAGQGNEQFF. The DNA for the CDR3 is TGCGCCAGCAGCTTGGCCGGGCAGGGCAATGAGCAGTTCTTC.